The 22 T cell receptor gamma chains below all came from one sample that was sequenced in a study of γδ T cells in repeated Plasmodium falciparum infection. Bulk repertoires came from Vgamma9/Vdelta2+ or Vdelta2-negative gammadelta T cells flow-sorted from PBMC. TCRdb reprocessed the multiplex PCR reads using CATT. In the table there are some 32,000 gamma-chain clones, 1.4% of which are singletons. Sequencing used gamma-delta T cells from blood. These receptors originate from a pool of human donors (malaria-infected and uninfected, not separated).

This clone has only a few counts. It differs at one base from a far larger clone, so likely a read error. Other nucleotide sequences in the sample specify the same CDR3. CDR3 DNA: TGTGCCTTGTGGGAGTACGGACAAGAATTGGGCAAAAAAATCAAGGTATTT. Its protein is CALWEYGQELGKKIKVF. This rearrangement joins TRGV9 to TRGJP. Matching the DNA to germline supplied the J gene, which TCRdb does not give. Looked up from germline, CDR1 is GITISATS and CDR2 is ISYDGTV (reference sequence). The CDR3 is made up of 17 amino acids.

This clone was observed a few times. TCRdb lists the protein of a much larger clone for this DNA, which differs at residue 10, so this is likely a read error; the protein given here is translated from the DNA itself. This chain joins TRGV9 and TRGJ1 or TRGJ2. TCRdb supplies no J gene; here it was assigned by aligning the nucleotide sequence to germline. This CDR3 has 13 residues. Germline V gene lookup returns CDR1 GITISATS and CDR2 ISYDGTV (reference sequence). CDR3: CALWGTSDYRKLF. For the CDR3, the DNA is TGTGCCTTGTGGGGGACTTCCGATTATAGGAAACTCTTT.

This clone has just a few counts. A far larger clone is only one base removed, so a read error is likely. At the DNA level, this CDR3 is encoded by other sequences in the same sample as well. The chain joins TRGV3 to TRGJP2. As TCRdb names no J gene, one was assigned here on the basis of a DNA match to germline. There are 17 residues in the CDR3. CDR1 VTNTFY and CDR2 YDVSTARD come from the germline V gene (reference sequence). CDR3 sequence reads: CATWDRPAWSSDWIKTF. CDR3 DNA sequence: TGCGCCACCTGGGACAGGCCGGCATGGAGTAGTGATTGGATCAAGACGTTT.

In its sample, this clone is medium-sized. Other DNA sequences from this sample encode an identical CDR3 as well. V and J are TRGV9 and TRGJP. CDR3 length: 16 residues. With 2 bases clipped from V and 11 bases from J, the junction kept 9 bases outside the gene matches. Germline CDR1 is GITISATS and CDR2 is ISYDGTV (reference sequence). This chain's CDR3 is CALWEAGGLGKKIKVF. The DNA for the CDR3 is TGTGCCTTGTGGGAGGCTGGGGGTCTGGGCAAAAAAATCAAGGTATTT.

As for this clone: It is likely a read error: a sequence one base away is far more abundant. The sample holds other DNA sequences that translate to the same CDR3. No J gene was named, though the V gene is TRGV9. The CDR3 is made up of 9 amino acids. Germline V lookup: CDR1 GITISATS, CDR2 ISYDGTV (reference sequence). The CDR3 here is CALYSRKLF. The CDR3 DNA follows: TGTGCCTTGTATTCCCGGAAGCTCTTT.

This clone was seen a few times. TCRdb shows a much larger clone's protein in place of this DNA's translation, and the two differ at residue 15, likely through a read error; the protein shown is translated from the DNA. V gene assignment gives TRGV9, but the J gene was left uncalled. Germline V gene data show CDR1 as GITISATS and CDR2 as ISYDGTV (reference sequence). This CDR3 comprises 17 residues. In DNA, the CDR3 is TGTGCCTTGTGGGAGGGGGAGTTGGAGTTGGGCAAAAAAATCAGGGTATTT. This sequence encodes CALWEGELELGKKIRVF.

This clone was seen many times. The J gene is TRGJ1 or TRGJ2, the V gene TRGV4. TCRdb gives no J gene; it was assigned here by matching the DNA to germline. The CDR3 is 15 amino acids. Germline V gene data show CDR1 as EGSTGY and CDR2 as YDSYTSSV. The junction had 11 bases not matched to a gene; V was cut back by 1 base and J by 5 bases. The CDR3 reads CATWDGRPLNYKKLF. DNA of the CDR3: TGTGCCACCTGGGATGGCCGGCCTTTGAATTATAAGAAACTCTTT.

Ten or more counts support this clone. TCRdb pairs this DNA with a much larger clone's protein that differs at residue 4, likely a read error; the protein shown was translated from the DNA. The J gene is TRGJ1 or TRGJ2, the V gene TRGV3. The CDR3 loop spans 11 amino acids. Germline V gene sequence: CDR1 VTNTFY, CDR2 YDVSTARD (reference sequence). The CDR3 nucleotides are TGTGCCACCCGGGACAGGCCAAGGAAACTCTTT. Translation: CATRDRPRKLF.

This clone was observed many times. For this DNA, TCRdb reports the protein of a much larger clone, which diverges at residue 8, most likely from a read error; the protein presented here is translated directly from the DNA. As DNA, the CDR3 is TGTGCCTTGTGGGAGGTCTCTCATAAGAAACTCTTT. Translation: CALWEVSHKKLF. This chain joins TRGV9 and TRGJ1 or TRGJ2. The germline gives CDR1 GITISATS, CDR2 ISYDGTV (reference sequence). The ends lost 1 base at V and 8 bases at J; junction bases unmatched: 5. The CDR3 contains 12 residues.

This clone was detected only a few times. The genes are TRGV8 and TRGJP2. The J gene, missing from TCRdb, was assigned here through DNA to germline matching. The CDR3 totals 14 residues. Trimming removed 6 bases from V and 9 bases from J; junction bases left unmatched: 13. Germline values: CDR1 VENAVY, CDR2 YDSYNSRV. CDR3: CATWQSGGHWIKTF. CDR3 DNA sequence: TGTGCCACCTGGCAATCAGGGGGACATTGGATCAAGACGTTT.

This clone was picked up a small number of times. It differs at one base from a far larger clone, so likely a read error. This specimen includes other DNA sequences encoding the same CDR3. The rearrangement joins TRGV9 to TRGJP1. TCRdb gives no J gene; it was assigned here by matching the DNA to germline. The germline gives CDR1 GITISATS, CDR2 ISYDGTV (reference sequence). The CDR3 has 14 residues. V gave up 3 bases and J gave up 8 bases; unmatched junction bases: 9. The CDR3 reads CALWEPNTGWFKIF. CDR3 bases: TGTGCCTTGTGGGAGCCAAACACCGGTTGGTTCAAGATATTT.

In this sample, this clone turned up many times. The protein that TCRdb holds for this DNA derives from a much larger clone and differs from the translated DNA at residue 10, which likely indicates a read error; the protein shown here is translated from the DNA. The rearrangement uses TRGV9 and TRGJ1 or TRGJ2. Germline V gene lookup returns CDR1 GITISATS and CDR2 ISYDGTV (reference sequence). This CDR3 region has 12 residues. DNA for the CDR3: TGTGCCTTGTGGGAGGTGGATTATAAGGAACTCTTT. As protein: CALWEVDYKELF.

About this clone itself: TCRdb's entry gives the protein of a much larger clone, which mismatches this DNA's translation at residue 8, likely from a read error; the protein reported here is translated from the DNA. V is TRGV9 and J is TRGJP. Assignment of the J gene here rests on matching the DNA to germline, because TCRdb gives none. The CDR3 spans 18 residues. Germline V CDR1 and CDR2: GITISATS, ISYDGTV (reference sequence). Trimming at V came to 2 bases and at J to 9 bases, leaving 13 bases not matched to a gene. CDR3 region: CALWEAQAPRLGKKIKVF. DNA for the CDR3: TGTGCCTTGTGGGAGGCCCAAGCACCCCGGTTGGGCAAAAAAATCAAGGTATTT.

This clone appeared many times. A far larger clone lies a single base away; this is likely a read error. This same CDR3 is encoded by further DNA sequences in the sample. The chain has TRGV2 and TRGJ1 or TRGJ2. TCRdb lists no J gene, so it was determined here by aligning the DNA to germline. Germline values: CDR1 EGSNGY, CDR2 YDSYNSKV. The CDR3 is 14 amino acids. For the CDR3, the DNA is TGCGCCACCTGGGACGGGCCTCAACATCGGGAGAAACTCTTT. Protein: CATWDGPQHREKLF.

Regarding this clone: A far larger clone is one base from this, pointing to a likely read error. The sample carries other DNA sequences with the same CDR3. The rearrangement links TRGV9 to TRGJP. TCRdb lists no J gene, so it was determined here by aligning the DNA to germline. Germline values: CDR1 GITISATS, CDR2 ISYDGTV (reference sequence). The CDR3 contains 17 residues. This CDR3 reads CALWEDRQELGKKIKVF. The CDR3 DNA reads as TGTGCCTTGTGGGAGGACCGGCAAGAGCTGGGCAAAAAAATCAAGGTATTT.

About this clone itself: TCRdb shows a much larger clone's protein in place of this DNA's translation, and the two differ at residue 14, likely through a read error; the protein shown is translated from the DNA. The genes are TRGV3 and TRGJP2. As TCRdb names no J gene, one was assigned here on the basis of a DNA match to germline. The CDR3 loop spans 17 amino acids. CDR1 is VTNTFY, CDR2 YDVSTARD, per germline (reference sequence). The CDR3 sequence is CATWDRRGDSSDWTKTF. The CDR3 DNA sequence: TGTGCCACCTGGGACAGGCGGGGGGATAGTAGTGATTGGACCAAGACGTTT.

About this clone itself: TCRdb's protein, taken from a much larger clone, differs from this DNA's translation at residue 4, likely owing to a read error; the protein displayed comes from the DNA. The rearrangement joins TRGV9 to TRGJ1 or TRGJ2. The CDR3 runs 14 residues. Per the germline V gene, CDR1 is GITISATS and CDR2 is ISYDGTV (reference sequence). DNA of the CDR3: TGTGCCTTGGGGGAGGTGCGGGTGGAGTATAAGAAACTCTTT. This gives the protein CALGEVRVEYKKLF.

This clone was recorded many times. A much larger clone sits a single nucleotide away, making a read error possible. Other DNA sequences within the sample encode an identical CDR3. The V gene is given as TRGV9, and no J gene call is available. The CDR3 totals 17 residues. Germline V gene lookup returns CDR1 GITISATS and CDR2 ISYDGTV (reference sequence). The CDR3, as DNA: TGTGCCTTGTGGGAGGGACGACAAGAGTTGGGCAAAAAAATCAAGGTGTTT. This translates into CALWEGRQELGKKIKVF.

This clone appeared many times. This probably arose from a read error, given a far larger clone one base away. The same CDR3 is also encoded by other DNA sequences in this sample. The rearrangement joins TRGV9 to TRGJP. In the absence of a J gene in TCRdb, the DNA was matched to germline to assign it here. This CDR3 is built from 17 residues. Germline V CDR1 and CDR2: GITISATS, ISYDGTV (reference sequence). As DNA, the CDR3 is TGTGCCTTGTGGGAGGCCACCCAAGAGCTGGGCAAAAAAATCAAGGTATTT. It is translated as CALWEATQELGKKIKVF.

There are many counts of this clone. TCRdb shows a much larger clone's protein in place of this DNA's translation, and the two differ at residue 13, likely through a read error; the protein shown is translated from the DNA. The chain links TRGV9 to TRGJP1. TCRdb records no J gene; here it was assigned by comparing the DNA to germline. This CDR3 contains 16 residues. Germline CDR1 and CDR2: GITISATS and ISYDGTV (reference sequence). The DNA of the CDR3 is TGTGCCTTGTGGGAGGTCCGGTATGGCACTGGTTGGTCCAAGATATTT. It codes for CALWEVRYGTGWSKIF.

This clone came up many times. For this DNA, TCRdb reports the protein of a much larger clone, which diverges at residue 10, most likely from a read error; the protein presented here is translated directly from the DNA. The chain couples TRGV2 to TRGJ1 or TRGJ2. Germline V gene lookup returns CDR1 EGSNGY and CDR2 YDSYNSKV. This CDR3 is 12 amino acids long. DNA for the CDR3: TGTGCCACCTGGGACGGGGAGGTAAAGAGACTCTTT. It specifies CATWDGEVKRLF.

This clone was observed at least ten times. The protein recorded in TCRdb matches a much larger clone and deviates from this DNA's translation at residue 11, suggesting a read error; the protein here is obtained by translating the DNA. CDR3 in amino acids: CALWEVRYGTSWFKIF. As DNA, the CDR3 is TGTGCCTTGTGGGAGGTCCGGTATGGCACTAGTTGGTTCAAGATATTT. The V and J genes are TRGV9 and TRGJP1. The J gene, missing from TCRdb, was assigned here through DNA to germline matching. The V gene's germline CDR1 is GITISATS and CDR2 ISYDGTV (reference sequence). The CDR3 totals 16 residues.